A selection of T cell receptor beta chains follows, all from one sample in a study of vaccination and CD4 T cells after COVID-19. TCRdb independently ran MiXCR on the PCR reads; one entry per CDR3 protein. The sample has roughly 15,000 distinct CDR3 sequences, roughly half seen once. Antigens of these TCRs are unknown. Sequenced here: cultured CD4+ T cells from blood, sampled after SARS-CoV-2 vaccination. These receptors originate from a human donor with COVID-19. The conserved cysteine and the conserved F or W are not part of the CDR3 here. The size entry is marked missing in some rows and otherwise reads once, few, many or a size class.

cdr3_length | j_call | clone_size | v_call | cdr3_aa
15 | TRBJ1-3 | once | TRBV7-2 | ASSLITYQGWGNTIY
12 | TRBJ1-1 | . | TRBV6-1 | ASSVDRVNTEAF
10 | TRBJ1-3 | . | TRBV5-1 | ASSLDRGTIY
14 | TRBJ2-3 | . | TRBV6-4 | ASSLTSGGKSDTQY
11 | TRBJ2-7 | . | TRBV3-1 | ASSIAAAYEQY
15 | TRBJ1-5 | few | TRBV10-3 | AISESGGRDSNQPQH
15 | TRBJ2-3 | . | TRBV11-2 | ASSATRTGTSTDTQY
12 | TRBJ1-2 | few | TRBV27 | ASSSLGTGHGYT
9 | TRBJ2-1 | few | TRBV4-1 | ASSQEYEQF
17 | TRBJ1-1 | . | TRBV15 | ATSRDPRVGDSQNTEAF
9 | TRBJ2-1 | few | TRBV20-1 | SAWGIDEQF
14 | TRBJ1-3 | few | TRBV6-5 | ASSYNDPFSGNTIY
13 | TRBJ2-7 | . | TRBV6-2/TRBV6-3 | ASSRTGAASYEQY
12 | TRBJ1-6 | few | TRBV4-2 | ASSGRTGNSPLH
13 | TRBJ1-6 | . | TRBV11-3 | ASSFFTETNSPLH
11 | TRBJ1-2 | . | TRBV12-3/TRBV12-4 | ASSLDRDSGYT
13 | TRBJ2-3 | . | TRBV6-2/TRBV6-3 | ASIQGGGYTDTQY
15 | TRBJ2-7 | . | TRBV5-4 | ASSPPGVAGGMYEQY
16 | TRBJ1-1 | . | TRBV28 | ASHSTGAGGFSNTEAF
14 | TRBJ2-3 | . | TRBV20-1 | SAAGLGGGQLDTQY
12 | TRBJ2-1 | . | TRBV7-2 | ASSPQDSNNEQF
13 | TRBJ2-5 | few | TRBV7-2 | ASSGQGGGRETQY
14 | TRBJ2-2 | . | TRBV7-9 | ASRTRDSLNTGELF
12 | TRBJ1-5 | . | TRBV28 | ASSLVDSNQPQH
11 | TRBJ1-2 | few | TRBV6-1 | ASSPNGDYGYT
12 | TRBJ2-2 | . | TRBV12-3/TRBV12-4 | ASSPLAGPGELF
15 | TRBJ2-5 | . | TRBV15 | ATSRDSTSGGRETQY
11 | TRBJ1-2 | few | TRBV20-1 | SAPSDRDQGYT
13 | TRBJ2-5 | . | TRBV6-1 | ASSEKGWSQETQY
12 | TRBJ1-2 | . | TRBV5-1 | ASSLKGPPDGYT
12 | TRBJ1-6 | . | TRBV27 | ASSFGGYASPLH
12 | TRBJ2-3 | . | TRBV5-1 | ASSLQGVTDTQY
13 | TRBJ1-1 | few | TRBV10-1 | ASSEETLDRTEAF
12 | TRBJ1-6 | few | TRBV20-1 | SAPADRESSPLH
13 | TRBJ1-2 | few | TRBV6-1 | ASRATDGYYYGYT
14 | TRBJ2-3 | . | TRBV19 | ASSPQRGGYTDTQY
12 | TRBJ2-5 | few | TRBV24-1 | ATSGTPPQETQY
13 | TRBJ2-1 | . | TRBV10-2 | ASSVQGMPYNEQF
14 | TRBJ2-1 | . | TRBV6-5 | ASSYDGGAVSSEQF
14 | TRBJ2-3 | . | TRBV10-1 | ASSESVSGGTDTQY
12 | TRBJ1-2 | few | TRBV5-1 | ASSLGDMGYGYT
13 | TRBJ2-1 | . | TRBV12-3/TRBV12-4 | ASSWTTGNYNEQF
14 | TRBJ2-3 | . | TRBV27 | ASSLSSRGDLSPQY
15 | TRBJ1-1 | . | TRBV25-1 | ASSEFYRGAMNTEAF
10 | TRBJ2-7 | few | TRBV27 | ASRILGGEQY
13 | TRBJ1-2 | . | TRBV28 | ASSLESGTRYGYT
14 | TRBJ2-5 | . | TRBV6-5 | ASSSLLGPSPETQY
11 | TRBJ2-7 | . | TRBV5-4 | ASSLDRVDEQY
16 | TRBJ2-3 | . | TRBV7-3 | ASSLKGGGAGLGDTQY
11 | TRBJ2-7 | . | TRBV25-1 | ASSTPDVYEQY
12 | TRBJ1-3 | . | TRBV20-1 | SARDLGVGNTIY
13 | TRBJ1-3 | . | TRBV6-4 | ASSWQDRGGNTIY
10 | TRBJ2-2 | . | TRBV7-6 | ASSLGTGELF
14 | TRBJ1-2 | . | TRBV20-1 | SARDNLPARPYGYT
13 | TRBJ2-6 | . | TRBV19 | ASGVSKGGANVLT